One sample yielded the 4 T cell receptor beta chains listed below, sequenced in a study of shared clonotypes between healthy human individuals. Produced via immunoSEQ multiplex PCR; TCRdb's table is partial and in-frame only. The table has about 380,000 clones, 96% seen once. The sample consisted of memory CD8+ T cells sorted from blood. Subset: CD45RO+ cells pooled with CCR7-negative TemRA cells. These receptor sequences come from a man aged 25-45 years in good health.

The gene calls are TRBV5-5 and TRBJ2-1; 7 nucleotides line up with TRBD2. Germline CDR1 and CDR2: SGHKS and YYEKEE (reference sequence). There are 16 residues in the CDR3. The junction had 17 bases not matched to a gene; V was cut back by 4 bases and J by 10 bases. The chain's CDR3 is CASSPGISGPTMEQFF. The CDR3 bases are TGTGCCAGCAGCCCCGGGATTAGCGGGCCTACAATGGAGCAGTTCTTC.

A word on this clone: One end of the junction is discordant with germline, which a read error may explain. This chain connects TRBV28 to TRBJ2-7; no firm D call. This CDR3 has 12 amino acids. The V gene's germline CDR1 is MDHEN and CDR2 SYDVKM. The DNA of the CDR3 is TGTGCCAGCAGCTTTCCTCACACGTCCCTGACCTTC. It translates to CASSFPHTSLTF.

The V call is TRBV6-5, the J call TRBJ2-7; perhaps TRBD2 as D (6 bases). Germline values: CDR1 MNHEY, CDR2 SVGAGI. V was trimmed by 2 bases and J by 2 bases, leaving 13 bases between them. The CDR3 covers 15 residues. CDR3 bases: TGTGCCAGCAGTTACCGCGGGACCTGGACCTACGAGCAGTACTTC. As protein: CASSYRGTWTYEQYF.

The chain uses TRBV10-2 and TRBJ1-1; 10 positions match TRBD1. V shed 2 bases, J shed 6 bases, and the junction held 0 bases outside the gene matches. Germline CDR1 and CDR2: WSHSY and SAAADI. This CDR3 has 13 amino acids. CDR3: CASSEDRGPEAFF. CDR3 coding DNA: TGCGCCAGCAGTGAGGACAGGGGGCCTGAAGCTTTCTTT.